The 31 T cell receptor beta chains given below trace back to one sample, sequenced in a study of blood T cell repertoires in COVID-19. Profiling relied on immunoSEQ multiplex PCR, and the TCRdb table lists in-frame clones only, not all of them. The repertoire includes 95,000 to 110,000 clones, 84% of them detected once, and approximately 4% sits in the top ten. The material sequenced was peripheral blood. The receptors originated from a human donor in a cohort sampled during active COVID-19.

The chain joins TRBV5-4 to TRBJ2-7, with D possibly being TRBD1 (5 bases). The CDR3 has 15 residues. Trimming removed 0 bases at V and 7 bases at J, with 17 bases between. Germline V CDR1 and CDR2: SGHNT, YYREEE (reference sequence). This chain's CDR3 is CASSLAGQGKGEQYF. The DNA for the CDR3 is TGTGCCAGCAGCTTGGCCGGGCAGGGTAAGGGAGAGCAGTACTTC.

The CDR3 DNA follows: TGTGCCAGCAGCCCGGTTTCCCGGGGGGGACCTGGCACAGATACGCAGTATTTT. Encoded protein: CASSPVSRGGPGTDTQYF. The rearrangement links TRBV7-3 to TRBJ2-3; TRBD2 agrees at 8 bases. V shed 5 bases, J shed 1 base, and the junction held 14 bases outside the gene matches. Germline loops: CDR1 SGHTA, CDR2 FQGTGA. The CDR3 consists of 18 residues.

The rearrangement uses TRBV12-5 and TRBJ1-2; D perhaps matches TRBD1 (6 bases). The CDR3 covers 14 residues. V lost 3 bases and J 6 bases, leaving 14 bases between the germline ends. In germline, CDR1 is LGHNT, CDR2 FRNRAP. CDR3 sequence (DNA): TGTGCTAGTGGTTTCTATTCCGGGACACATGGCTACACCTTC. Amino acids: CASGFYSGTHGYTF.

This clone has more than one count but fewer than ten. V gene TRBV7-2 combines with J gene TRBJ1-1, with a possible D match to TRBD1 (5 bases). V was cut by 7 bases and J by 4 bases, with 16 bases left in between. This CDR3 contains 14 residues. Germline V gene sequence: CDR1 SGHTA, CDR2 FQGNSA. As DNA, the CDR3 is TGTGCCAGCACAAACCTGGGAGGGACCACTGAAGCTTTCTTT. This codes for CASTNLGGTTEAFF.

The chain uses TRBV9 and TRBJ2-1, with TRBD2 matching 12 bases. Germline assignment: CDR1 SGDLS and CDR2 YYNGEE. This CDR3 contains 17 residues. The trim removed 3 bases at V and 4 bases at J, leaving 8 bases unmatched. The CDR3 spells CASSETSGRILYNEQFF. CDR3 DNA sequence: TGTGCCAGCAGCGAAACTAGCGGGAGGATTCTGTACAATGAGCAGTTCTTC.

The chain recombines TRBV30 with TRBJ2-7, with D tentatively TRBD1 (7 bases). The V end was cut by 0 bases, the J end by 5 bases, with 11 bases between. This CDR3 has 13 amino acids. Germline assignment: CDR1 GTSNPN and CDR2 SVGIG (reference sequence). The CDR3 DNA sequence: TGTGCCTGGAGTGTACTCAGGGGGGACGAGCAGTACTTC. Encoded protein: CAWSVLRGDEQYF. Based on the CDR3 plus reference TRBV30 and TRBJ2-7, the full variable domain is SQTIHQWPATLVQPVGSPLSLECTVEGTSNPNLYWYRQAAGRGLQLLFYSVGIGQISSEVPQNLSASRPQDRQFILSSKKLLLSDSGFYLCAWSVLRGDEQYFGPGTRLTVT.

The chain uses TRBV7-9 and TRBJ1-4; tentatively, D is TRBD1 (6 bases). The CDR3 runs 14 residues. The germline V and J ends were trimmed by 2 bases and 5 bases, with 9 bases remaining between them. Germline V gives CDR1 SEHNR, CDR2 FQNEAQ (reference sequence). The CDR3 DNA follows: TGTGCCAGCAGCTTACCGGACAGAAATGAAAAACTGTTTTTT. Amino acids: CASSLPDRNEKLFF.

This clone has just a few counts. V is TRBV28 and J is TRBJ2-7, with 8 bases lining up with TRBD1. V lost 5 bases to trimming and J lost 9 bases; unmatched junction nucleotides: 12. Germline loops: CDR1 MDHEN, CDR2 SYDVKM. The CDR3 is made up of 14 amino acids. The DNA of the CDR3 is TGTGCCAGCAGTCCGGGACAGGAAACCTTTGGGCAGTACGTC. It encodes CASSPGQETFGQYV.

The chain links TRBV4-2 to TRBJ2-3; 9 bases are shared with TRBD2. The CDR3 has 14 amino acids. The germline gives CDR1 LGHNA, CDR2 YNFKEQ. V was clipped by 4 bases and J by 7 bases; unmatched bases: 6. This CDR3 reads CASSPSLAGNTQYF. DNA of the CDR3: TGTGCCAGCAGCCCAAGCCTAGCGGGAAATACGCAGTATTTT.

This sequence joins TRBV3-1 (or the pseudogene TRBV3-2) and TRBJ1-4, with a tentative D call TRBD1 (6 bases). Germline V gene sequence: CDR1 LGHDT, CDR2 YNNKEL (reference sequence). The CDR3 runs to 11 residues. Deletions cut 5 bases from V and 10 bases from J, with 8 bases between. The DNA of the CDR3 is TGTGCCAGCAGCGAACAGGGAAAACTGTTTTTT. This gives the protein CASSEQGKLFF.

V is TRBV5-5 and J is TRBJ1-6; D call uncertain. Germline V gene sequence: CDR1 SGHKS, CDR2 YYEKEE (reference sequence). V was cut by 2 bases and J by 4 bases, with 10 bases left in between. This CDR3 is 15 amino acids long. The CDR3: CASSFGVTYNSPLHF. The CDR3 coding sequence is TGTGCCAGCAGCTTCGGGGTGACTTATAATTCACCCCTCCACTTT.

This rearrangement joins TRBV11-2 to TRBJ1-1; TRBD1 matches at 7 bases. Germline CDR1 and CDR2: SGHAT and FQNNGV. The CDR3 consists of 14 residues. J was trimmed by 5 bases and V by 4 bases; bases with no gene match: 7. The CDR3, as DNA: TGTGCCAGCAGCTCGCGACAGGGTCGTACTGAAGCTTTCTTT. This translates into CASSSRQGRTEAFF.

The rearrangement joins TRBV5-6 to TRBJ2-1; D may be TRBD2 (6 bases). With 7 bases removed from V and 4 bases from J, the gap between germline ends came to 21 bases. CDR3 length: 16 residues. Germline values: CDR1 SGHDT, CDR2 YYEEEE. CDR3 sequence reads: CASGATGTWLYNEQFF. The CDR3 bases are TGTGCCAGCGGTGCTACCGGGACTTGGCTTTACAATGAGCAGTTCTTC.

CDR3 nucleotides: TGTGCCAGTAGTCCTCGGGGGGGCGGGAGTTTTTACGAGCAGTACGTC. It specifies CASSPRGGGSFYEQYV. The rearrangement uses TRBV19 and TRBJ2-7; TRBD2 agrees at 8 bases. With V trimmed by 5 bases and J by 4 bases, 13 bases remained unmatched. The CDR3 is 16 residues long. Germline V gene data show CDR1 as LNHDA and CDR2 as SQIVND (reference sequence).

This chain uses TRBV12-3 or TRBV12-4 with TRBJ2-7, with D possibly TRBD2 on 6 matching bases. V was trimmed by 3 bases and J by 3 bases, leaving 9 bases between them. The CDR3 consists of 13 residues. CDR3 DNA sequence: TGTGCCAGCAGTTTGTCCGGGGGCTACGAGCAGTACGTC. Translation: CASSLSGGYEQYV.

The gene calls are TRBV3-1 (or the pseudogene TRBV3-2) and TRBJ2-7; 10 bases are a match to TRBD2. The germline V gene encodes CDR1 LGHDT and CDR2 YNNKEL (reference sequence). Trimming took 2 bases from V and 6 from J; bases not matched to a gene: 16. This CDR3 contains 18 residues. Written as DNA, the CDR3 is TGTGCCAGCAGCCAACTAATTGAACTAGCGGGATGGGTAGGCGAGCAGTACGTC. It yields the protein CASSQLIELAGWVGEQYV.

The chain links TRBV19 to TRBJ2-1, with a weak D call TRBD1 (6 bases). Trimming pared 5 bases from V and 0 bases from J, leaving 17 bases between. From germline, CDR1 is LNHDA and CDR2 SQIVND (reference sequence). CDR3 length: 17 residues. CDR3 DNA sequence: TGTGCCAGTAGTCTTAGCCCAGCAGGGGTCTCCTACAATGAGCAGTTCTTC. Translating gives CASSLSPAGVSYNEQFF.

V is TRBV18 and J is TRBJ2-5; 8 bases align to TRBD1. Trimming at V came to 1 base and at J to 4 bases, leaving 11 bases not matched to a gene. In germline, CDR1 is KGHSH, CDR2 LQKENI. The CDR3 runs 17 residues. CDR3 residues: CASSPRRDRWVGETQYF. As DNA, the CDR3 is TGTGCCAGCTCACCACGCCGGGACAGGTGGGTTGGAGAGACCCAGTACTTC.

V usage is TRBV7-2 and J usage is TRBJ2-1; perhaps TRBD1 as D (6 bases). The germline V gene encodes CDR1 SGHTA and CDR2 FQGNSA. The CDR3 extends over 14 amino acids. V gave up 5 bases and J gave up 4 bases, with 12 bases separating them. CDR3 residues: CASSVGQKYNEQFF. The CDR3 DNA reads as TGTGCCAGCAGCGTCGGACAGAAATACAATGAGCAGTTCTTC.

This chain joins TRBV5-1 and TRBJ2-7; 7 bases map to TRBD2. CDR1 and CDR2 from the germline V gene are SGHRS and YFSETQ. The ends lost 5 bases at V and 2 bases at J; junction bases unmatched: 4. The CDR3 is 13 residues long. CDR3 DNA sequence: TGCGCCAGCAGTGAGGCGGGGGCCTACGAGCAGTACTTC. Translation gives CASSEAGAYEQYF.

The CDR3: CATSRDFASQFF. In DNA, the CDR3 is TGTGCCACCAGCAGAGATTTCGCGTCTCAGTTCTTC. The gene calls are TRBV15 and TRBJ2-1; D call uncertain. Germline lookup yields CDR1 LNHNV and CDR2 YYDKDF (reference sequence). The V and J ends lost 0 bases and 13 bases respectively, with 10 bases between them. The CDR3 covers 12 residues.

V gene TRBV5-1 combines with J gene TRBJ2-6; the match to TRBD2 covers 10 bases. Germline loops: CDR1 SGHRS, CDR2 YFSETQ. The CDR3 extends over 19 amino acids. The trim removed 0 bases at V and 4 bases at J, leaving 10 bases unmatched. The CDR3 nucleotides are TGCGCCAGCAGCTTGGCACCCAGCGGGAGGGCCTTGGGGGCCAACGTCCTGACTTTC. Translation: CASSLAPSGRALGANVLTF.

This chain links TRBV6-5 with TRBJ1-1; D is ambiguous. Looked up from germline, CDR1 is MNHEY and CDR2 is SVGAGI. V dropped 6 bases and J dropped 3 bases, with 11 bases sitting between them. The CDR3 is 13 amino acids. The CDR3 here is CASSQEDYTEAFF. The CDR3 bases are TGTGCCAGCAGCCAAGAAGACTACACTGAAGCTTTCTTT.

The chain recombines TRBV9 with TRBJ2-3; D might be TRBD2 (6 bases). Germline-derived CDR1 and CDR2 are SGDLS and YYNGEE. The CDR3 consists of 15 residues. V was cut by 0 bases and J by 6 bases, with 14 bases left in between. The CDR3 region is CASSVVTSSVDTQYF. CDR3 nucleotide sequence: TGTGCCAGCAGCGTAGTTACTAGCTCCGTGGATACGCAGTATTTT.

This clone was observed a few times. The chain links TRBV9 to TRBJ2-3, with 8 bases aligning to TRBD2. The CDR3 totals 21 residues. CDR1 is SGDLS, CDR2 YYNGEE, per germline. The trim removed 3 bases at V and 3 bases at J, leaving 24 bases unmatched. CDR3 nucleotides: TGTGCCAGCAGCGAGCCCCTCGTCGGGAGGAAAGCGGGAGAACGGACAGATACGCAGTATTTT. Translating it yields CASSEPLVGRKAGERTDTQYF.

The chain links TRBV5-1 to TRBJ2-1, with TRBD2 matching 12 bases. Germline V lookup: CDR1 SGHRS, CDR2 YFSETQ. V lost 4 bases to trimming and J lost 7 bases; unmatched junction nucleotides: 6. CDR3 length: 15 residues. This chain's CDR3 is CASSPLAGGPNEQFF. The CDR3 DNA sequence: TGCGCCAGCAGCCCCCTAGCGGGAGGGCCGAATGAGCAGTTCTTC.

The chain has TRBV5-7 and TRBJ2-7, with D perhaps TRBD2 (6 bases). TRBV5-7 is an ORF for which the function is uncertain. This CDR3 is 16 amino acids long. V was clipped by 0 bases and J by 1 base, with 14 bases between them. In nucleotides, the CDR3 is TGTGCCAGCAGCTTGGCCCCGGGGACTTTATCCTACGAGCAGTACTTC. This sequence encodes CASSLAPGTLSYEQYF.

The rearrangement links TRBV9 to TRBJ2-3; 12 nucleotides match TRBD2. This CDR3 has 14 amino acids. V lost 3 bases to trimming and J lost 6 bases; unmatched junction nucleotides: 2. Germline V gives CDR1 SGDLS, CDR2 YYNGEE. Here the CDR3 reads CASSAGTSGDTQYF. CDR3 coding DNA: TGTGCCAGCAGCGCCGGGACTAGCGGGGATACGCAGTATTTT.

This chain connects TRBV19 to TRBJ1-2; D is possibly TRBD1 (6 bases). Trimming took off 6 bases at V and 5 bases at J, with 10 bases between the two ends. This CDR3 has 12 amino acids. In germline, CDR1 is LNHDA, CDR2 SQIVND (reference sequence). The CDR3 spells CASRTGSYGYTF. The CDR3 DNA reads as TGTGCCAGTAGGACAGGTTCATATGGCTACACCTTC.

The CDR3 here is CAISESRQGPGELFF. The CDR3 nucleotides read TGTGCCATCAGTGAGTCGAGACAGGGGCCCGGGGAGCTGTTTTTT. The J gene is TRBJ2-2, the V gene TRBV10-3; 8 positions agree with TRBD1. V dropped 0 bases and J dropped 6; count of bases not matched to a gene: 3. The CDR3 length is 15 residues. Per germline, CDR1 ENHRY and CDR2 SYGVKD.

This clone appeared a few times. Here the CDR3 reads CASSLSAGNTIYF. For the CDR3, the DNA is TGCGCCAGCAGCTTGAGCGCCGGAAACACCATATATTTT. The V gene is TRBV5-1, the J gene TRBJ1-3, with D hard to call. CDR3 length: 13 amino acids. From germline, CDR1 is SGHRS and CDR2 YFSETQ. V lost 1 base and J 4 bases, leaving 6 bases between the germline ends.